This T cell receptor (beta chain) was captured in a study of cytomegalovirus exposure and HLA in healthy donors. Study results and limitations: Published work reported that the classifier diagnosed cytomegalovirus status with high specificity and sensitivity.

Note on this clone: Its antigen is still unknown.

J was trimmed by 4 bases and V by 4 bases; bases with no gene match: 16. The CDR3 extends over 18 amino acids. Germline CDR1 is MNHEY and CDR2 is SMNVEV (reference sequence). The method was immunoSEQ multiplex PCR; TCRdb's version includes in-frame clones alone and lacks a portion of them. The table has roughly 330,000 clones, roughly nine tenths seen once. The source of this sequence is a woman in her twenties or thirties in good health and CMV-seropositive. Input material: PBMCs. The chain combines TRBV27 with TRBJ1-5, with 7 positions matching TRBD1. The CDR3 sequence: CASSSTGTVGAQNQPQHF. In nucleotides, the CDR3 is TGTGCCAGCAGTTCAACCGGGACAGTAGGTGCTCAAAATCAGCCCCAGCATTTT.